This is a list of T cell receptor beta chains from one sample in a study of T cell repertoires in cytomegalovirus infection. TCRdb re-derived calls from the reads in MiXCR, one entry per CDR3 protein. Of roughly 990,000 distinct CDR3 sequences in the sample, about 33% were seen once. Which antigens these TCRs recognize remains unknown. The sequencing here drew on cultured CD8+ T cells from PBMCs, taken from culture after CMV antigen stimulation. The receptor source for this set is a human donor in good health (CMV status not recorded). Some clones in this sample may be carry-over from other donors' samples. Both conserved end residues are part of each CDR3. D genes are given only for firm matches. Only some rows state a clone size, as once, few, many or a class for expanded clones.

V	D	J	size	CDR3	DNA
TRBV6-5	-	TRBJ1-1	-	CASRRADNTEAFF	TGTGCCAGCAGGAGGGCGGACAACACTGAAGCTTTCTTT
TRBV25-1	-	TRBJ2-3	-	CASSEGLRDTQYF	TGTGCCAGCAGTGAGGGACTTCGCGATACGCAGTATTTT
TRBV7-2	-	TRBJ2-3	many	CASRDSTDTQYF	TGTGCCAGCAGGGACAGCACAGATACGCAGTATTTT
TRBV20-1	-	TRBJ2-1	-	CSARGGDRWPLNEQFF	TGCAGTGCTAGAGGGGGAGACCGCTGGCCCCTCAATGAGCAGTTCTTC
TRBV10-2	TRBD1	TRBJ2-7	many	CASTTPGQGVYEQYF	TGCGCCAGCACCACGCCGGGACAGGGGGTTTACGAGCAGTACTTC
TRBV6-1	-	TRBJ2-2	-	CASKIAGAGELFF	TGTGCCAGCAAAATAGCCGGGGCCGGGGAGCTGTTTTTT
TRBV19	-	TRBJ1-5	-	CASSIVAGTQPQHF	TGTGCCAGTAGTATAGTGGCAGGGACGCAGCCCCAGCATTTT
TRBV12-3/TRBV12-4	TRBD1	TRBJ1-2	few	CASSLGTGMAGYTF	TGTGCCAGCAGTTTAGGGACAGGGATGGCTGGCTACACCTTC
TRBV2	-	TRBJ1-4	few	CASEAGIQGTNEKLFF	TGTGCCAGCGAAGCGGGAATTCAAGGAACTAATGAAAAACTGTTTTTT
TRBV12-3/TRBV12-4	-	TRBJ2-3	many	CASSFKTERWNITDTQYF	TGTGCCAGCAGTTTTAAAACGGAACGATGGAACATCACAGATACGCAGTATTTT
TRBV4-3	-	TRBJ1-6	-	CASSQEHPNNSPLHF	TGCGCCAGCAGCCAAGAACATCCAAATAATTCACCCCTCCACTTT
TRBV5-6	-	TRBJ2-1	-	CASSPRGSGGVPEQFF	TGTGCCAGCAGCCCCCGGGGCAGTGGTGGGGTTCCTGAGCAGTTCTTC
TRBV19	-	TRBJ2-2	-	CASSTAVGGLNTGELFF	TGTGCCAGTAGTACGGCGGTGGGGGGCTTGAACACCGGGGAGCTGTTTTTT
TRBV11-1	TRBD2	TRBJ2-1	few	CASSHRVLAGGPGNEQFF	TGTGCCAGCAGCCACCGGGTTTTGGCGGGGGGGCCTGGCAATGAGCAGTTCTTC
TRBV2	TRBD2	TRBJ2-3	-	CASSDLGGGTTDTQYF	TGTGCCAGCAGTGATTTAGGCGGGGGGACGACAGATACGCAGTATTTT
TRBV7-8	TRBD2	TRBJ2-1	many	CASSLGSWLAVSYNEQFF	TGTGCCAGCAGCTTAGGCTCTTGGCTAGCGGTCTCCTACAATGAGCAGTTCTTC
TRBV27	-	TRBJ1-5	few	CASSPNPGGNQPQHF	TGTGCCAGCAGTCCCAACCCCGGAGGCAATCAGCCCCAGCATTTT
TRBV7-6	TRBD1	TRBJ2-5	-	CASSLWTGDYF	TGTGCCAGCAGCTTATGGACAGGGGATTACTTC
TRBV27	TRBD2	TRBJ2-2	-	CASSLLPSLAGGYNTGELFF	TGTGCCAGCAGTTTACTCCCTTCACTAGCGGGGGGATACAACACCGGGGAGCTGTTTTTT
TRBV12-3/TRBV12-4	TRBD1	TRBJ1-2	few	CASKDTGQGDGYTF	TGTGCCAGCAAGGATACGGGACAGGGTGATGGCTACACCTTC
TRBV6-1	-	TRBJ2-2	few	CATPFWRNTGELFF	TGTGCCACCCCCTTTTGGAGGAACACCGGGGAGCTGTTTTTT
TRBV27	-	TRBJ1-5	few	CASSFSSFNQPQHF	TGTGCCAGCAGTTTTTCCAGTTTCAATCAGCCCCAGCATTTT
TRBV4-1	TRBD1	TRBJ1-1	few	CASSQGTGGRRNTEAFF	TGCGCCAGCAGCCAAGGGACAGGGGGCCGCCGAAACACTGAAGCTTTCTTT
TRBV12-3/TRBV12-4	-	TRBJ2-1	-	CASSLPNYEQFF	TGTGCCAGCAGTTTGCCTAATTATGAGCAGTTCTTC
TRBV6-2/TRBV6-3	-	TRBJ1-1	-	CASSYRELNTEAFF	TGTGCCAGCAGTTACAGGGAACTGAACACTGAAGCTTTCTTT
TRBV2	TRBD1	TRBJ1-5	few	CASIQGRNQPQHF	TGTGCCAGTATACAGGGGCGCAATCAGCCCCAGCATTTT
TRBV10-3	TRBD2	TRBJ2-1	-	CATGSGDRSYNEQFF	TGTGCCACCGGGAGCGGGGATCGCTCCTACAATGAGCAGTTCTTC
TRBV6-5	TRBD2	TRBJ2-4	many	CASSYSGLAGARDYDKNIQYF	TGTGCCAGCAGTTACTCGGGACTAGCGGGGGCCAGAGATTACGACAAAAACATTCAGTACTTC
TRBV27	-	TRBJ1-3	few	CASSAGSASGNTIYF	TGTGCCAGCAGTGCGGGGAGTGCCTCTGGAAACACCATATATTTT
TRBV6-8	-	TRBJ2-5	-	CASSYDRDGETQYF	TGTGCCAGCAGTTACGACCGGGACGGGGAGACCCAGTACTTC
TRBV7-8	-	TRBJ1-3	many	CASSYGPISGNTIYF	TGTGCCAGCAGCTATGGACCGATCTCTGGAAACACCATATATTTT
TRBV5-4	-	TRBJ2-7	few	CASSSGTSFLYEQYF	TGTGCCAGCAGCTCCGGGACGTCGTTCTTGTACGAGCAGTACTTC
TRBV7-9	TRBD1	TRBJ2-1	many	CASSPDRDNEQFF	TGTGCCAGCAGCCCGGACAGGGACAATGAGCAGTTCTTC
TRBV6-1	-	TRBJ2-1	-	CASSDMSFSSYNEQFF	TGTGCCAGCAGTGATATGTCATTCAGCTCCTACAATGAGCAGTTCTTC
TRBV12-3/TRBV12-4	-	TRBJ2-5	-	CASSRYQETQYF	TGTGCCAGCTCGAGGTACCAAGAGACCCAGTACTTC
TRBV6-6	-	TRBJ2-5	-	CASSRVNPLETQYF	TGTGCCAGCAGTCGGGTCAACCCCTTGGAGACCCAGTACTTC
TRBV11-2	-	TRBJ1-1	-	CASSLDRGAGTEAFF	TGTGCCAGCAGCTTAGATCGGGGCGCGGGCACTGAAGCTTTCTTT
TRBV7-9	-	TRBJ2-1	few	CASSAEGRSYNEQFF	TGTGCCAGCAGCGCAGAGGGGAGGTCCTACAATGAGCAGTTCTTC
TRBV7-8	-	TRBJ2-7	few	CASSPGPDRVVYEQYF	TGTGCCAGCAGCCCCGGACCGGACAGAGTAGTCTACGAGCAGTACTTC
TRBV29-1	-	TRBJ2-7	-	CSGRGLGYEQYF	TGCAGCGGCCGGGGGCTGGGGTACGAGCAGTACTTC